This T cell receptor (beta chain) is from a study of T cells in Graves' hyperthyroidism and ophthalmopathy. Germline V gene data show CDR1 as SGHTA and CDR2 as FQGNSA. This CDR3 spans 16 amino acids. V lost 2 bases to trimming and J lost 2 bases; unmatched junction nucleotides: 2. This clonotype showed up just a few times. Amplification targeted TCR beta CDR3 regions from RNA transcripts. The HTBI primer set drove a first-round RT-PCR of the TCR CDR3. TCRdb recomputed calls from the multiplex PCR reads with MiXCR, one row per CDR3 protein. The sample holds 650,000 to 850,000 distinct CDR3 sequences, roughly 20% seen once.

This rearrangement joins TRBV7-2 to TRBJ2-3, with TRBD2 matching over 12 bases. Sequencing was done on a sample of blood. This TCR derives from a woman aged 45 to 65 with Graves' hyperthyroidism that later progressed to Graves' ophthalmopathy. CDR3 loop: CASSLWTSGATDTQYF. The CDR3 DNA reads TGTGCCAGCAGCTTATGGACTAGCGGGGCCACAGATACGCAGTATTTT.